This T cell receptor beta chain was retrieved from a study of OX40 agonist ivuxolimab in advanced cancers. Study background: Three patients had partial responses: one hepatocellular carcinoma, two cutaneous melanoma.

The data were produced by immunoSEQ multiplex PCR, yet TCRdb's version contains in-frame clones alone and is incomplete. The table records fewer than 35,000 clones, roughly four fifths of them present only once. Findings and limits, study-wide: Among T cells, CD8+ cells averaged more expanded clones than CD4+ cells.

Note on this clone: Its antigen is currently unknown.

The CDR3 runs 15 residues. V shed 10 bases and J shed 2 bases, with 21 bases lying between them. Germline assignment: CDR1 MGHDK and CDR2 SYGVNS. This TCR was recovered from an adult with an advanced solid tumor such as melanoma, head and neck, liver or kidney cancer. The chain employs TRBV25-1 and TRBJ2-7, with D perhaps assigned TRBD1 or TRBD2 (5 bases each). This sample comprised CD4+ or CD8+ T cells sorted from blood, obtained in a trial of the OX40 agonist ivuxolimab. CDR3 sequence (DNA): TGTGCCACCCGCAACCGGGACGGTCACCCCTACGAGCAGTACTTC. The encoded protein is CATRNRDGHPYEQYF.